This paragraph reports one T cell receptor beta chain. Its antigen is not yet known. Base qualities are not at hand, and no much larger clone is one base apart. The data were obtained in a study of T cell changes during pregnancy in multiple sclerosis (dated by TCRdb to about 2019). Some background on the complete study: The study looked at changes in the T cell repertoire across pregnancy in women with multiple sclerosis.

CDR1 and CDR2 (SNHLY, FYNNEI) derive from the germline V gene. A distance of 10 bases separates the germline ends of V and J, which lose 3 bases and 8 bases respectively. The CDR3 holds 13 amino acids from the cysteine to the phenylalanine. Only CDR3 DNA is held: 39 bases, read in frame from base 1. Library prep was done by the immunoSEQ multiplex PCR assay. In its TCRdb copy, this immuneACCESS table keeps in-frame sequences only and misses some clones. Where compared with another copy, unresolved V genes explain less than half of these, and the others have no known cause. Within this sample are around 2,200 clones, with about four fifths of them counted one time only. 35% to 45% of the sample is taken by the ten largest.

The sequenced material came from CD4+ T cells from PBMCs (not recorded whether the cells were cultured). The TCR comes from a female patient with multiple sclerosis, enrolled in a pregnancy study. Some clones in this sample may be carry-over from other donors' samples. The chain uses TRBV2 and TRBJ1-4; the best D guess is TRBD1, with 5 bases matching. For the CDR3, the sequence is CASSDGGEEKLFF. The DNA sequence is as follows: TGTGCCAGCAGTGATGGGGGTGAGGAAAAACTGTTTTTT.